This T cell receptor (beta chain) was profiled in a study of blood T cell repertoires in COVID-19. TCRdb's table, derived via immunoSEQ multiplex PCR, lists solely in-frame clones and lacks some. The repertoire consists of roughly 440,000 clones, with around 89% occurring once and the leading ten covering 10% to 15%. Patients of the Seattle cohort, enrolled during active infection, were followed longitudinally. From germline, CDR1 is SGHRS and CDR2 YFSETQ. The CDR3 has 13 amino acids. Trimming removed 2 bases from V and 7 bases from J, with 7 bases in between. The chain has TRBV5-1 and TRBJ1-6, with D hard to call. Sequencing was carried out using peripheral blood. This sequence was found in a woman in her 50s with COVID-19, enrolled during active disease. CDR3 protein: CASSFAGNSPLHF. The CDR3 coding sequence is TGCGCCAGCAGCTTCGCGGGAAATTCACCCCTCCACTTT.